One T cell receptor (beta chain) is described in this entry. The data were taken from a study of cytomegalovirus exposure and HLA in healthy donors. The overall study: Out of 398 genotyped donors, less than 85% belonged to the Caucasian-associated ancestry cluster.

V lost 3 bases to trimming and J lost 9 bases, with 9 bases between them. The CDR3 is 12 amino acids. Germline-derived CDR1 and CDR2 are SNHLY and FYNNEI. Amplification used 60 Vbeta primers and 13 Jbeta primers. TCRdb's copy holds only in-frame clones and misses some; the assay was immunoSEQ multiplex PCR. This repertoire shows some 65,000 clones, 62% found once; its top ten account for 2.5% to 3%. The sequence derives from a man aged 30 to 45 in good health and CMV-seronegative. Sequenced: PBMCs. The chain joins TRBV2 to TRBJ2-1, with D tentatively TRBD2 (6 bases). CDR3 DNA sequence: TGTGCCAGCAGTGACATGGGGGGTGAGCAGTTCTTC. This codes for CASSDMGGEQFF. Full variable domain (remainder filled in from reference TRBV2 and TRBJ2-1): EPEVTQTPSHQVTQMGQEVILRCVPISNHLYFYWYRQILGQKVEFLVSFYNNEISEKSEIFDDQFSVERPDGSNFTLKIRSTKLEDSAMYFCASSDMGGEQFFGPGTRLTVL.